The 2 T cell receptor beta chains below all came from one sample that was sequenced in a study of T cells expressing NK-cell markers. TCRdb reprocessed the 5' RACE reads, keeping one entry per CDR3 protein, no DNA. In total, the table holds a few hundred thousand distinct CDR3 sequences. The sample taken for sequencing was blood T cells: a sorted CD56 or NKG2C T cell subset, CD4+ or CD8+ T cells, or bulk PBMC T cells (not recorded which). The receptors come from a man aged 18-75 years in good health.

The chain links TRBV6-5 to TRBJ2-6; TCRdb's D call, TRBD1, is unchecked because there is no DNA. The CDR3 extends over 17 amino acids. Germline-derived CDR1 and CDR2 are MNHEY and SVGAGI. CDR3 amino acids: CASSYRRELSGANVLTF.

The chain employs TRBV5-3 and TRBJ1-3; the D call from TCRdb, TRBD1, cannot be confirmed without DNA. TRBV5-3 is annotated as an ORF whose role is uncertain. The CDR3 is made up of 15 amino acids. CDR3 protein: CARSLPGHGRDTIYF.